Sequencing of this TCR beta chain was carried out in a study of T cell responses to AZD1222 COVID-19 vaccine. General study findings and limits: An increase in Spike-specific TCR breadth and depth was observed after two AZD1222 doses. Per reports, nearly half of all spike-specific TCRs target regions that are unmutated in variants. Among vaccine-associated CD4 TCRs, coverage spanned spike, with dominance at 160-218 and 743-854. Only a handful of individuals given AZD1222 were seropositive at baseline.

Note on this clone: Antigen unknown.

Libraries were prepared by immunoSEQ multiplex PCR; TCRdb keeps only in-frame clonotypes and omits some of them. The data hold about 130,000 clones, with over 85% observed a single time. Germline loops: CDR1 GTSNPN, CDR2 SVGIG (reference sequence). CDR3 length: 15 amino acids. The V and J ends lost 8 bases and 7 bases, in that order; junction bases with no gene match: 15. The specimen comprised peripheral blood, sampled on day 0 of AZD1222 vaccination. The rearrangement joins TRBV30 to TRBJ2-1; the match to TRBD1 covers 9 bases. The source is an adult in good health. The CDR3 here is CARTTGTGSYNEQFF. The CDR3 coding sequence is TGTGCCCGCACTACCGGGACAGGGTCTTATAATGAGCAGTTCTTC.